Each of the 28 T cell receptor beta chains below was sequenced from the same sample in a study of PD-1 blockade in classical Hodgkin lymphoma. Assay used: immunoSEQ multiplex PCR; TCRdb lists only in-frame clones, some missing. The repertoire consists of 5,500 to 7,000 clones, with 75% to 90% occurring once and the leading ten covering around 42%. Regarding time point: cycle 4 day 1 (C4D1), after more than five weeks of nivolumab. Brentuximab vedotin exposure varied, and every patient relapsed after autologous stem cell transplantation. Material: peripheral blood mononuclear cells (PBMCs), obtained before the fourth cycle of nivolumab. These receptors were taken from a human donor with classical Hodgkin lymphoma.

The gene calls are TRBV18 and TRBJ1-1; 7 bases agree with TRBD1. Germline loops: CDR1 KGHSH, CDR2 LQKENI. This CDR3 is built from 15 residues. With V trimmed by 2 bases and J by 3 bases, 6 bases remained unmatched. CDR3: CASSPGTDTYTEAFF. The CDR3 DNA follows: TGTGCCAGCTCACCAGGGACAGACACATACACTGAAGCTTTCTTT.

This clone was seen a handful of times. V gene TRBV12-5 combines with J gene TRBJ1-1; tentatively, D is TRBD1 (6 bases). V lost 3 bases, J lost 4 bases, and 12 bases lay in between. The CDR3 has 14 residues. CDR1 is LGHNT, CDR2 FRNRAP, per germline. The CDR3 sequence is CASGLQGISTEAFF. Written as DNA, the CDR3 is TGTGCTAGTGGTTTACAGGGAATCAGCACTGAAGCTTTCTTT.

The chain combines TRBV6-1 with TRBJ2-3, with D perhaps TRBD2 (7 bases). Deletions cut 2 bases from V and 5 bases from J, with 11 bases between. Germline V CDR1 and CDR2: MNHNS, SASEGT. This CDR3 contains 14 residues. CDR3 region: CASSENRGGDTQYF. CDR3 in DNA: TGTGCCAGCAGTGAAAATAGGGGGGGAGATACGCAGTATTTT.

The DNA for the CDR3 is TGTGCCAGCAGCCCGGGACATACAGGCGGCTACACCTTC. It translates to CASSPGHTGGYTF. This rearrangement joins TRBV2 to TRBJ1-2, with D maybe TRBD1 (6 bases). Trimming shortened V by 6 bases and J by 8 bases, and 16 bases separated the two germline ends. This CDR3 has 13 amino acids. Germline V gene data show CDR1 as SNHLY and CDR2 as FYNNEI. The full variable domain, in which reference TRBV2 and TRBJ1-2 provide the parts outside the CDR3, is EPEVTQTPSHQVTQMGQEVILRCVPISNHLYFYWYRQILGQKVEFLVSFYNNEISEKSEIFDDQFSVERPDGSNFTLKIRSTKLEDSAMYFCASSPGHTGGYTFGSGTRLTVV.

The rearrangement uses TRBV5-1 and TRBJ1-2, with D tentatively TRBD1 (5 bases). This CDR3 contains 14 residues. V lost 4 bases, J lost 5 bases, and 15 bases lay in between. CDR1 is SGHRS and CDR2 is YFSETQ in the germline V gene. The CDR3 loop reads CASSRDLSLYGYTF. In DNA form, the CDR3 reads TGCGCCAGCAGCAGGGACCTCTCTCTTTATGGCTACACCTTC.

The chain is built from TRBV18 and TRBJ1-1; tentatively, D is TRBD1 (5 bases). Trimming left V 3 bases short and J 0 bases short, with 11 bases between. Looked up from germline, CDR1 is KGHSH and CDR2 is LQKENI. There are 15 residues in the CDR3. The CDR3 DNA sequence: TGTGCCAGCTCACCTATCCGGGGGATGAACACTGAAGCTTTCTTT. Protein: CASSPIRGMNTEAFF.

The chain employs TRBV5-1 and TRBJ2-2; 7 nucleotides match TRBD1. The V gene end was trimmed by 3 bases and the J gene end by 6 bases; junction bases not matched to a gene: 11. Germline V gene lookup returns CDR1 SGHRS and CDR2 YFSETQ. The CDR3 length is 16 residues. Here the CDR3 reads CASSSPGPGGPGELFF. The CDR3 DNA follows: TGCGCCAGCAGCTCTCCGGGACCAGGGGGTCCCGGGGAGCTGTTTTTT.

This chain uses TRBV7-8 with TRBJ1-1, with 8 bases lining up with TRBD1. Germline assignment: CDR1 SGHVS and CDR2 FQNEAQ. The CDR3 is 14 amino acids. Trimming at V came to 3 bases and at J to 2 bases, leaving 2 bases not matched to a gene. CDR3 in DNA: TGTGCCAGCAGCTTGGACAGGGTAAACACTGAAGCTTTCTTT. Translating gives CASSLDRVNTEAFF.

The CDR3: CAWGTGRQQYV. CDR3 in DNA: TGTGCCTGGGGTACAGGGAGGCAGCAGTACGTC. The chain joins TRBV30 to TRBJ2-7; D is possibly TRBD1 or TRBD2 (6 bases each). Germline V gene sequence: CDR1 GTSNPN, CDR2 SVGIG (reference sequence). The CDR3 is 11 residues long. V was cut by 5 bases and J by 8 bases, with 13 bases left in between.

V and J are TRBV5-1 and TRBJ1-2; 7 nucleotides match TRBD1. CDR1 and CDR2 (germline): SGHRS, YFSETQ. The CDR3 is 13 amino acids. Unmatched junction bases numbered 3, after V lost 0 bases and J lost 7 bases. The CDR3 DNA is TGCGCCAGCAGCTTGGGGGGGACAGTTGGCTACACCTTC. Its protein product is CASSLGGTVGYTF.

The CDR3, as DNA: TGTGCCAGCAGTTACTCGACAGGGAAAGCTTTCTTT. Its translation is CASSYSTGKAFF. J is TRBJ1-1 and V is TRBV6-5; 7 bases match TRBD1. The V gene end was trimmed by 0 bases and the J gene end by 9 bases; junction bases not matched to a gene: 1. Germline CDR1 is MNHEY and CDR2 is SVGAGI. The CDR3 spans 12 residues.

The genes are TRBV11-1 and TRBJ1-6; the D is unclear. The ends were cut back, 0 bases at V and 4 bases at J, with 7 bases in the middle. The V gene's germline CDR1 is SGHAT and CDR2 FQDESV (reference sequence). The CDR3 extends over 15 amino acids. CDR3 loop: CASSLANVYNSPLHF. CDR3 DNA sequence: TGTGCCAGCAGCTTAGCGAACGTTTATAATTCACCCCTCCACTTT.

CDR3 sequence: CASSDRTGGNEQYV. As DNA, the CDR3 is TGTGCCAGCAGTGACCGGACAGGGGGTAACGAGCAGTACGTC. The gene calls are TRBV2 and TRBJ2-7, with TRBD1 matching over 10 bases. CDR1 and CDR2 from the germline V gene are SNHLY and FYNNEI. The J segment lost 5 bases and the V segment lost 3 bases, leaving 4 bases of the junction unmatched. The CDR3 covers 14 residues.

This clone has more than one count but fewer than ten. This rearrangement joins TRBV27 to TRBJ2-1; TRBD2 matches at 10 bases. V shed 6 bases and J 4 bases; nucleotides not matched to a gene: 9. The germline CDR1 and CDR2 sequences are MNHEY and SMNVEV (reference sequence). The CDR3 has 16 residues. CDR3: CASSLMASGSYNEQFF. CDR3 coding DNA: TGTGCCAGCAGCCTCATGGCTAGCGGGAGTTACAATGAGCAGTTCTTC.

This rearrangement joins TRBV2 to TRBJ2-1; 7 bases map to TRBD1. After removal of 6 bases from V and 4 bases from J, the junction contained 9 bases not matched to a gene. The germline V gene has CDR1 SNHLY and CDR2 FYNNEI. The CDR3 covers 15 residues. CDR3 sequence: CASRKGTESYNEQFF. CDR3 coding DNA: TGTGCCAGCAGAAAGGGGACAGAAAGTTACAATGAGCAGTTCTTC.

The chain has TRBV2 and TRBJ1-1; a weak D match, TRBD1 (5 bases). The CDR3 contains 14 residues. Per the germline V gene, CDR1 is SNHLY and CDR2 is FYNNEI. V was shortened by 6 bases and J by 1 base, with 12 bases between the two germline ends. The CDR3 DNA sequence: TGTGCCAGCAGCGCGGGACTCAAGAACACTGAAGCTTTCTTT. Protein sequence: CASSAGLKNTEAFF.

The chain combines TRBV10-2 with TRBJ2-7; D not certain. The V gene's germline CDR1 is WSHSY and CDR2 SAAADI. The CDR3 is made up of 11 amino acids. The V end was cut by 4 bases, the J end by 2 bases, with 3 bases between. The CDR3 is CASSGTYEQYV. CDR3 nucleotide sequence: TGCGCCAGCAGTGGGACCTACGAGCAGTACGTC.

The chain joins TRBV15 to TRBJ1-4; D is uncertain. The CDR3 has 19 residues. The V gene lost 1 base and the J gene lost 8 bases, with 26 bases spanning the gap. Germline loops: CDR1 LNHNV, CDR2 YYDKDF (reference sequence). CDR3 sequence: CATSRAPLIGRPGEEKLFF. In DNA, the CDR3 is TGTGCCACCAGCAGAGCGCCCCTGATAGGGCGGCCAGGAGAGGAAAAACTGTTTTTT.

The gene calls are TRBV12-5 and TRBJ2-1, with D possibly TRBD2 on 5 matching bases. The CDR3 totals 11 residues. V was shortened by 4 bases and J by 14 bases, with 12 bases between the two germline ends. From germline, CDR1 is LGHNT and CDR2 FRNRAP. The CDR3 sequence: CASGSTAREFF. Written as DNA, the CDR3 is TGTGCTAGTGGTTCAACCGCGAGGGAGTTCTTC.

V usage is TRBV5-6 and J usage is TRBJ2-7; 7 bases are a match to TRBD1. CDR3 size: 16 residues. The ends lost 5 bases at V and 4 bases at J; junction bases unmatched: 15. Germline lookup yields CDR1 SGHDT and CDR2 YYEEEE. The CDR3 is CASSSRQGSSPYEQYV. CDR3 in DNA: TGTGCCAGCAGTTCTCGACAGGGTTCTAGTCCTTACGAGCAGTACGTC.

V and J are TRBV9 and TRBJ2-3; D might be TRBD2 (5 bases). The CDR3 has 15 residues. V was pared by 0 bases and J by 1 base, with 9 bases between. In germline, CDR1 is SGDLS, CDR2 YYNGEE. In nucleotides, the CDR3 is TGTGCCAGCAGCGTAGCGTCCGGGGGCACAGATACGCAGTATTTT. Its protein product is CASSVASGGTDTQYF.

The J gene is TRBJ2-3, the V gene TRBV6-6; no definite D call. Trimming left V 4 bases short and J 3 bases short, with 5 bases between. Looked up from germline, CDR1 is MNHNY and CDR2 is SVGAGI (reference sequence). The CDR3 length is 12 residues. As DNA, the CDR3 is TGTGCCAGCAGTTTTTGGACAGATACGCAGTATTTT. Its translation is CASSFWTDTQYF.

The CDR3 DNA reads as TGTGCCAGCAGCTTAGGAGGGAGGACTGAAGCTTTCTTT. Amino acids: CASSLGGRTEAFF. The gene calls are TRBV7-9 and TRBJ1-1, with D uncertain. From germline, CDR1 is SEHNR and CDR2 FQNEAQ (reference sequence). This CDR3 contains 13 residues. The V end lost 1 base, the J end lost 5 bases, and 8 bases lay between the germline ends.

This clone was recorded once. The chain uses TRBV9 and TRBJ1-2, with TRBD1 matching 8 bases. V trimming: 3 bases; J trimming: 6 bases; junction bases outside the gene matches: 13. CDR1 and CDR2 from the germline V gene are SGDLS and YYNGEE. The CDR3 runs 16 residues. The CDR3 region has the DNA TGTGCCAGCAGCGCACACCTCAGGGGGCTAAGTGATGGCTACACCTTC. As protein: CASSAHLRGLSDGYTF.

The J gene is TRBJ1-1, the V gene TRBV10-1, with 9 nucleotides matching TRBD1. CDR3 length: 17 amino acids. Germline V gives CDR1 WNHNN, CDR2 SYGVQD (reference sequence). The V and J ends lost 0 bases and 2 bases, in that order; junction bases with no gene match: 7. The CDR3 DNA reads TGCGCCAGCAGTGAGTCCCCGGGACAGGGACGAAACACTGAAGCTTTCTTT. It specifies CASSESPGQGRNTEAFF.

This clone was seen more than once but under ten times. This rearrangement joins TRBV28 to TRBJ1-2, with TRBD1 as a possible D gene (6 bases). Germline V gives CDR1 MDHEN, CDR2 SYDVKM. V dropped 4 bases and J dropped 4 bases, with 16 bases sitting between them. This CDR3 spans 15 amino acids. CDR3 DNA sequence: TGTGCCAGCAGTTCTCCCCTCAGGGGAGGCTATGGCTACACCTTC. It specifies CASSSPLRGGYGYTF.

V gene TRBV5-4 combines with J gene TRBJ2-5; TRBD2 aligns across 11 bases. The germline V gene has CDR1 SGHNT and CDR2 YYREEE (reference sequence). The CDR3 runs 16 residues. Losses at the gene ends were 4 bases for V and 5 bases for J; bases not matched to a gene: 10. CDR3 in amino acids: CASSPLTSGARETQYF. The CDR3 DNA sequence: TGTGCCAGCAGCCCCCTGACTAGCGGGGCTCGCGAGACCCAGTACTTC.

This chain links TRBV2 with TRBJ1-5; D uncertain. The germline V and J ends were trimmed by 3 bases and 3 bases, with 12 bases remaining between them. This CDR3 is 15 amino acids long. Germline values: CDR1 SNHLY, CDR2 FYNNEI. CDR3 amino acids: CASSELDGNNQPQHF. DNA of the CDR3: TGTGCCAGCAGTGAGTTGGACGGAAACAATCAGCCCCAGCATTTT. Based on the CDR3 plus reference TRBV2 and TRBJ1-5, the full variable domain is EPEVTQTPSHQVTQMGQEVILRCVPISNHLYFYWYRQILGQKVEFLVSFYNNEISEKSEIFDDQFSVERPDGSNFTLKIRSTKLEDSAMYFCASSELDGNNQPQHFGDGTRLSIL.